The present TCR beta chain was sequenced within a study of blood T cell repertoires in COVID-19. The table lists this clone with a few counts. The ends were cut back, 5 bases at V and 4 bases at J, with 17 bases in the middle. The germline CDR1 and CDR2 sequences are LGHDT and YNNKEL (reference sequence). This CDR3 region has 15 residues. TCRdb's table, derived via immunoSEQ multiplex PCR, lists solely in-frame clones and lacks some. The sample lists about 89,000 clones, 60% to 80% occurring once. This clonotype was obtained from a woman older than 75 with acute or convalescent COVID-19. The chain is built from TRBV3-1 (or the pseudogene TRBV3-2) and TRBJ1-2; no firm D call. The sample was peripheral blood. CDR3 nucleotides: TGTGCCAGCAGCTTATGGGAACGGGGTAGCTATGGCTACACCTTC. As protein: CASSLWERGSYGYTF.